The rows below give T cell receptor beta chains drawn from one sample of a study of T-cell memory formation after mild COVID-19. Via MiXCR, TCRdb re-called the 5' RACE reads, giving one row per CDR3 protein. The sample contains about 340,000 distinct CDR3 sequences, more than 15% of which appear only once. Input material: PBMCs or a T cell subset sorted from them (not recorded which). The receptors shown here come from a man younger than 35 who had mild COVID-19 (a few samples of this study predate the infection). Cell type and time point are not known. The CDR3 runs from the conserved cysteine through the conserved F or W. D genes are given only for firm matches. Not all rows give a size; the values are once, few, many and, for expanded clones, a class.

v_gene: TRBV3-1; abundance: many; d_gene: NA; j_gene: TRBJ1-1; CDR3nt: TGTGCCAGCAGCCACCCCGCATGGAACACTGAAGCTTTCTTT; CDR3aa: CASSHPAWNTEAFF
v_gene: TRBV15; abundance: NA; d_gene: NA; j_gene: TRBJ2-6; CDR3nt: TGTGCCACCAGCAGACGGTCCTCTGGGGCCAACGTCCTGACTTTC; CDR3aa: CATSRRSSGANVLTF
v_gene: TRBV18; abundance: few; d_gene: NA; j_gene: TRBJ2-1; CDR3nt: TGTGCCAGCTCCCCCGCCGTCGGATACAACAATGAGCAGTTCTTC; CDR3aa: CASSPAVGYNNEQFF
v_gene: TRBV9; abundance: many; d_gene: NA; j_gene: TRBJ1-3; CDR3nt: TGTGCCAGCAGCGTGTCTTCGGTTGGGCAGACTGGAAACACCATATATTTT; CDR3aa: CASSVSSVGQTGNTIYF
v_gene: TRBV11-3; abundance: NA; d_gene: TRBD1; j_gene: TRBJ2-5; CDR3nt: TGTGCCAGCAGCTTACAGACAGGGTTCGGGACCCAGTACTTC; CDR3aa: CASSLQTGFGTQYF
v_gene: TRBV12-5; abundance: NA; d_gene: NA; j_gene: TRBJ1-1; CDR3nt: TGTGCTAGTGCCGGAGATCACTTTGGGATGAACACTGAAGCTTTCTTT; CDR3aa: CASAGDHFGMNTEAFF
v_gene: TRBV11-2; abundance: NA; d_gene: NA; j_gene: TRBJ2-3; CDR3nt: TGTGCCAGCAGCTCGTGGCCGGGCAACACAGATACGCAGTATTTT; CDR3aa: CASSSWPGNTDTQYF
v_gene: TRBV2; abundance: NA; d_gene: NA; j_gene: TRBJ1-2; CDR3nt: TGTGCCAGCGGATACAGACAGAACTATGGCTACACCTTC; CDR3aa: CASGYRQNYGYTF
v_gene: TRBV6-5; abundance: few; d_gene: TRBD1; j_gene: TRBJ1-1; CDR3nt: TGTGCCAGCAGTTACTCGATTGGGACAGGGATGAACACTGAAGCTTTCTTT; CDR3aa: CASSYSIGTGMNTEAFF
v_gene: TRBV6-5; abundance: NA; d_gene: TRBD2; j_gene: TRBJ2-7; CDR3nt: TGTGCCAGCAGTACGGCGGGGGCCTACGAGCAGTACTTC; CDR3aa: CASSTAGAYEQYF
v_gene: TRBV5-1; abundance: few; d_gene: NA; j_gene: TRBJ1-2; CDR3nt: TGCGCCAGCAGCCCAAACCGACACAGCAACTATGGCTACACCTTC; CDR3aa: CASSPNRHSNYGYTF
v_gene: TRBV6-5; abundance: NA; d_gene: NA; j_gene: TRBJ2-1; CDR3nt: TGTGCCAGCAGTTACACTGGCGGCGGGGACAATGAGCAGTTCTTC; CDR3aa: CASSYTGGGDNEQFF
v_gene: TRBV13; abundance: few; d_gene: TRBD2; j_gene: TRBJ2-3; CDR3nt: TGTGCCAGCAGCAGAGCGGGGGCCTCTAGCACAGATACGCAGTATTTT; CDR3aa: CASSRAGASSTDTQYF
v_gene: TRBV6-6; abundance: many; d_gene: TRBD1; j_gene: TRBJ2-5; CDR3nt: TGTGCCAGCAGTATACAGGGGGCGGGAGAGACCCAGTACTTC; CDR3aa: CASSIQGAGETQYF
v_gene: TRBV29-1; abundance: once; d_gene: NA; j_gene: TRBJ1-2; CDR3nt: TGCAGCGTTGGAGGTGTTGTGGGTAGCGGTGGCTACACCTTC; CDR3aa: CSVGGVVGSGGYTF
v_gene: TRBV6-6; abundance: few; d_gene: NA; j_gene: TRBJ1-5; CDR3nt: TGTGCCAGCAGTTACTCAGGCGCGGCCAGTCAGCCCCAGCATTTT; CDR3aa: CASSYSGAASQPQHF
v_gene: TRBV20-1; abundance: NA; d_gene: TRBD2; j_gene: TRBJ2-5; CDR3nt: TGCAGTGCTAGTTTAGCGGGTTCGGGCGGGACCCAGTACTTC; CDR3aa: CSASLAGSGGTQYF
v_gene: TRBV5-1; abundance: NA; d_gene: TRBD2; j_gene: TRBJ2-3; CDR3nt: TGCGCCAGCAGTTCCGCTGCGGGGGGGGCCACAGATACGCAGTATTTT; CDR3aa: CASSSAAGGATDTQYF
v_gene: TRBV5-1; abundance: few; d_gene: NA; j_gene: TRBJ1-2; CDR3nt: TGCGCCAGCAGCTTGATAACAGGCAACTATGGCTACACCTTC; CDR3aa: CASSLITGNYGYTF
v_gene: TRBV20-1; abundance: NA; d_gene: NA; j_gene: TRBJ1-1; CDR3nt: TGCAGTGCTAAATTGGGAGTGAACACTGAAGCTTTCTTT; CDR3aa: CSAKLGVNTEAFF
v_gene: TRBV6-2/TRBV6-3; abundance: NA; d_gene: NA; j_gene: TRBJ1-1; CDR3nt: TGTGCCAGCAAGTTACCCGGGAACACTGAAGCTTTCTTT; CDR3aa: CASKLPGNTEAFF
v_gene: TRBV20-1; abundance: NA; d_gene: NA; j_gene: TRBJ1-2; CDR3nt: TGCAGTGCTAGAGAAAGCCAGGGCGAGTATGGCTACACCTTC; CDR3aa: CSARESQGEYGYTF
v_gene: TRBV7-6; abundance: many; d_gene: NA; j_gene: TRBJ2-5; CDR3nt: TGTGCCAGCAGCCCTGGGGAGACCCAGTACTTC; CDR3aa: CASSPGETQYF
v_gene: TRBV4-3; abundance: many; d_gene: NA; j_gene: TRBJ2-2; CDR3nt: TGCGCCAGCAGCCAAGTGTGGCGAGACACCGGGGAGCTGTTTTTT; CDR3aa: CASSQVWRDTGELFF
v_gene: TRBV29-1; abundance: few; d_gene: TRBD1; j_gene: TRBJ1-4; CDR3nt: TGCAGCGTTCGAGGGGGCGTGGATGAAAAACTGTTTTTT; CDR3aa: CSVRGGVDEKLFF
v_gene: TRBV4-1; abundance: medium-sized; d_gene: TRBD2; j_gene: TRBJ2-5; CDR3nt: TGCGCCAGCAGCCCCTCCCCGGGAGGAAAAAAAGAGACCCAGTACTTC; CDR3aa: CASSPSPGGKKETQYF
v_gene: TRBV10-3; abundance: NA; d_gene: TRBD1; j_gene: TRBJ1-2; CDR3nt: TGTGCCATCAGCCCTGGACAGGGCAGTGGCTACACCTTC; CDR3aa: CAISPGQGSGYTF
v_gene: TRBV6-6; abundance: few; d_gene: NA; j_gene: TRBJ1-1; CDR3nt: TGTGCCAGCAGTCCCGGACGCACTGAAGCTTTCTTT; CDR3aa: CASSPGRTEAFF